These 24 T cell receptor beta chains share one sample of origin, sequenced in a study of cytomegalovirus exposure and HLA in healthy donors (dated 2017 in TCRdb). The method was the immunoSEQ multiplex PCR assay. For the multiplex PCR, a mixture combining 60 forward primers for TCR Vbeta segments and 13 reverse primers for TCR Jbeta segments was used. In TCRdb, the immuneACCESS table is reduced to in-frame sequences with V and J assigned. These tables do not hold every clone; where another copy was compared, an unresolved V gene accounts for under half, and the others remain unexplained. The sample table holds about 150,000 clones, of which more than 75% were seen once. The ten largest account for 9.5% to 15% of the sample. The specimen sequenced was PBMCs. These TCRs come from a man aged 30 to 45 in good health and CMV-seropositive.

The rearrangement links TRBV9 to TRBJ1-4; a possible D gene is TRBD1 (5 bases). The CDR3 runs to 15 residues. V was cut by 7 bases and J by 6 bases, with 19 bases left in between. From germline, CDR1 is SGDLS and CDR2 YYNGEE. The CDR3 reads CASERQSRRDEKLFF. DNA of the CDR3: TGTGCCAGCGAGCGACAGTCCCGTCGGGATGAAAAACTGTTTTTT.

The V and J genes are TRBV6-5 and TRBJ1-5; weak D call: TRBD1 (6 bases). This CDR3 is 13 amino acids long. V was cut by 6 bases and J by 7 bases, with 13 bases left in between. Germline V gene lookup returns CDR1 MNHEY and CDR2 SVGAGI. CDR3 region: CASSNRVGQPQHF. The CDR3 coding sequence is TGTGCCAGCAGCAACAGGGTGGGGCAGCCCCAGCATTTT.

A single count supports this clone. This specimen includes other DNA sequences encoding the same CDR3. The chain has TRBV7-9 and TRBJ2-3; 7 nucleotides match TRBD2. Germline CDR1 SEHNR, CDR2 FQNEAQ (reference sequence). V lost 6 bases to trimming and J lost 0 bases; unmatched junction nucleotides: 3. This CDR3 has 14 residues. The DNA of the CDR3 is TGTGCCAGCAGTCCTAGCGGTAGCACAGATACGCAGTATTTT. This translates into CASSPSGSTDTQYF. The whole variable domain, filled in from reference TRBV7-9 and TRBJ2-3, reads DTGVSQNPRHKITKRGQNVTFRCDPISEHNRLYWYRQTLGQGPEFLTYFQNEAQLEKSRLLSDRFSAERPKGSFSTLEIQRTEQGDSAMYLCASSPSGSTDTQYFGPGTRLTVL.

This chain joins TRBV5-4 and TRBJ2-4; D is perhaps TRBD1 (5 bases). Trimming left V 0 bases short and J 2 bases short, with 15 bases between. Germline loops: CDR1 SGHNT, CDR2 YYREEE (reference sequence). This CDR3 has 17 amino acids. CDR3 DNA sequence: TGTGCCAGCAGCTTGGTTCAGGGTACACGAACCAAAAACATTCAGTACTTC. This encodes CASSLVQGTRTKNIQYF.

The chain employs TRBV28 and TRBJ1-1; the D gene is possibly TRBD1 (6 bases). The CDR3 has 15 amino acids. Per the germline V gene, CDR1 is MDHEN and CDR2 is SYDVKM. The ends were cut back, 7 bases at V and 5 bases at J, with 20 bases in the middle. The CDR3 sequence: CASKKVRGAGTEAFF. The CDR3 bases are TGTGCCAGCAAAAAAGTTCGGGGGGCAGGAACTGAAGCTTTCTTT.

CDR3 residues: CASSLGVDRGEQYF. DNA of the CDR3: TGTGCCAGCAGTTTGGGAGTGGACAGGGGCGAGCAGTACTTC. The chain employs TRBV28 and TRBJ2-7; TRBD1 matches 9 bases. Unmatched junction bases numbered 6, after V lost 3 bases and J lost 6 bases. Per germline, CDR1 MDHEN and CDR2 SYDVKM. This CDR3 contains 14 residues.

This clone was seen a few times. The CDR3 nucleotides read TGTGCCAGCAACCCCCAGGGAGGGTGGGGTTCACCCCTCCACTTT. Protein: CASNPQGGWGSPLHF. This chain joins TRBV6-5 and TRBJ1-6, with D perhaps matching TRBD1 (5 bases). The germline V and J ends were trimmed by 7 bases and 9 bases, with 19 bases remaining between them. Germline assignment: CDR1 MNHEY and CDR2 SVGAGI. CDR3 length: 15 residues.

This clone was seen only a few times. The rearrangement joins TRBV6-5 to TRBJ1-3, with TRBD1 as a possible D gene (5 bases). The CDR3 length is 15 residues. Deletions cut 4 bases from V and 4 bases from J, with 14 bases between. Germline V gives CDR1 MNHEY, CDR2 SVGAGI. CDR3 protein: CASSLAGQPGNTIYF. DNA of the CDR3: TGTGCCAGCAGTTTGGCCGGACAACCCGGAAACACCATATATTTT.

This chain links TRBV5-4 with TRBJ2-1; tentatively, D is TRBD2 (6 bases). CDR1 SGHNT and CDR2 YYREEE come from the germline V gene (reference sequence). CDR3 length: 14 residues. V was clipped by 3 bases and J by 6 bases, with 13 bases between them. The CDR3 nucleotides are TGTGCCAGCAGCTCCACGGGAGTCACCAATGAGCAGTTCTTC. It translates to CASSSTGVTNEQFF.

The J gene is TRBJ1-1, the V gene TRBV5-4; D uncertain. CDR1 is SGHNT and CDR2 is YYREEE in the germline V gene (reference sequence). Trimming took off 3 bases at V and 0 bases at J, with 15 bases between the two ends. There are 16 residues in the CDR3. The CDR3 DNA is TGTGCCAGCAGCTGGAGCCCGGAAGGCATGAACACTGAAGCTTTCTTT. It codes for CASSWSPEGMNTEAFF.

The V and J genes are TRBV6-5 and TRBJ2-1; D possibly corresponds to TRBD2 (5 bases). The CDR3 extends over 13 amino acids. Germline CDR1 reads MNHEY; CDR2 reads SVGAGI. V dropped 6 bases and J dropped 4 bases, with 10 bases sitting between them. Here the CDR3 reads CASSSDFYNEQFF. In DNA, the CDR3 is TGTGCCAGCAGCTCGGACTTTTACAATGAGCAGTTCTTC.

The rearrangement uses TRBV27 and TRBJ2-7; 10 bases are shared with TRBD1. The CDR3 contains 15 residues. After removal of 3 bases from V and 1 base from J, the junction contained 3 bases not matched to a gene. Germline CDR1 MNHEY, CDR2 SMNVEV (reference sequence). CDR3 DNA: TGTGCCAGCAGTTTCCGGGACAGGGGTTCCTACGAGCAGTACTTC. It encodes CASSFRDRGSYEQYF.

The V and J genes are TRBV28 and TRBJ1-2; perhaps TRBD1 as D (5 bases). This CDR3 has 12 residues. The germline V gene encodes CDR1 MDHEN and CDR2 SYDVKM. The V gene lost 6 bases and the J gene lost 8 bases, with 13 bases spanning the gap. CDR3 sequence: CASSLQGRGYTF. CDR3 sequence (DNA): TGTGCCAGCAGCCTTCAGGGCAGAGGCTACACCTTC.

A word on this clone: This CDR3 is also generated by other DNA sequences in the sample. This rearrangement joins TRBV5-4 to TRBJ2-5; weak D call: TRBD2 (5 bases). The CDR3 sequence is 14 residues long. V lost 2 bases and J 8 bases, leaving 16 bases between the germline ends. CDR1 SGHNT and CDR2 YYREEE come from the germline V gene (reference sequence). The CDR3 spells CASSFSFRGETQYF. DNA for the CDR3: TGTGCCAGCAGCTTCTCTTTCCGGGGAGAAACCCAGTACTTC.

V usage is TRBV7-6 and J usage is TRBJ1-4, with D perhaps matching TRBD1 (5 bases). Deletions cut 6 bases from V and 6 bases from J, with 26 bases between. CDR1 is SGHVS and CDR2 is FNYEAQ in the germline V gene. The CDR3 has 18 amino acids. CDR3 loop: CASSRGTSGAREDEKLFF. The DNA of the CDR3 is TGTGCCAGCAGTAGAGGGACTAGCGGGGCGAGAGAGGATGAAAAACTGTTTTTT. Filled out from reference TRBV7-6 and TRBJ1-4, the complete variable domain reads GAGVSQSPRYKVTKRGQDVALRCDPISGHVSLYWYRQALGQGPEFLTYFNYEAQQDKSGLPNDRFSAERPEGSISTLTIQRTEQRDSAMYRCASSRGTSGAREDEKLFFGSGTQLSVL.

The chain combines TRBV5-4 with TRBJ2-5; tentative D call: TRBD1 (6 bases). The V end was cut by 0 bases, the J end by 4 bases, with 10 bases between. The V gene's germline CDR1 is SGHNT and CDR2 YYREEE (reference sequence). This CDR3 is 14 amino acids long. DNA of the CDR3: TGTGCCAGCAGCTTGGGTACAGGGTCAGAGACCCAGTACTTC. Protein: CASSLGTGSETQYF.

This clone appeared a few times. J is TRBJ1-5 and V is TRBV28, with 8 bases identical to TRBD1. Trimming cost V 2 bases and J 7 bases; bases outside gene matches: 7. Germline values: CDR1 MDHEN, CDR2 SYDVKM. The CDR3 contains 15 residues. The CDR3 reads CASSLRTDRVQPQHF. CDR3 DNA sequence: TGTGCCAGCAGTTTACGTACGGACAGGGTGCAGCCCCAGCATTTT.

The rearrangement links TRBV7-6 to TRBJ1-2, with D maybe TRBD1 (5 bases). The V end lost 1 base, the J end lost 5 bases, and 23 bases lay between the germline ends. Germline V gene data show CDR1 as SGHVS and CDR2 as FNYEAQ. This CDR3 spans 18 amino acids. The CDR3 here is CASSLGIEGGAESYGYTF. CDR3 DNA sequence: TGTGCCAGCAGCTTAGGTATAGAAGGAGGGGCGGAATCATATGGCTACACCTTC.

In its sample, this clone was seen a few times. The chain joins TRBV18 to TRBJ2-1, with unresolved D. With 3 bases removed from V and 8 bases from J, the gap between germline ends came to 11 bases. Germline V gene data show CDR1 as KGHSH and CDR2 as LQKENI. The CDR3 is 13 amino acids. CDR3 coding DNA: TGTGCCAGCTCACCGACATTGGGCCATGAGCAGTTCTTC. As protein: CASSPTLGHEQFF.

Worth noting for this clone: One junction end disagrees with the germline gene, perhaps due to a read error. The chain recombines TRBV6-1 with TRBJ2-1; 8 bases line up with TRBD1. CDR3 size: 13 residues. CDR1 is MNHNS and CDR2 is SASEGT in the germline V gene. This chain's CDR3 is CASGGQADNKQFF. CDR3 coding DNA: TGTGCCAGCGGGGGACAGGCCGACAATAAGCAGTTCTTC.

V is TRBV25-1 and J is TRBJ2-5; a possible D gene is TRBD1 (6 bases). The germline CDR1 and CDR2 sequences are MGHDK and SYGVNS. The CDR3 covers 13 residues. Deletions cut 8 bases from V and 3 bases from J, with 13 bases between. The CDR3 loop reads CASDLGGEETQYF. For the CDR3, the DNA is TGTGCCAGCGACTTAGGGGGAGAAGAGACCCAGTACTTC.

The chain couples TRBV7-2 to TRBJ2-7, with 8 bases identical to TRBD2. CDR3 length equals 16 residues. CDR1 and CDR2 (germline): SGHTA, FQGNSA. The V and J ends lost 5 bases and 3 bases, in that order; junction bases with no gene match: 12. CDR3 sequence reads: CASSQKGTGGGYEQYF. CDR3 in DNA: TGTGCCAGCAGCCAAAAGGGGACGGGAGGGGGCTACGAGCAGTACTTC.

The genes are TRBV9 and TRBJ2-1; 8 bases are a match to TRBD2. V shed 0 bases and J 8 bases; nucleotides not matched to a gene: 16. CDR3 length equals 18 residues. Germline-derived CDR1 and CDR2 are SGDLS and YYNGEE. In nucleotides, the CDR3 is TGTGCCAGCAGCGTAGCTATCGCCAGCGGGGGAATGGGCGATGAGCAGTTCTTC. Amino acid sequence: CASSVAIASGGMGDEQFF.

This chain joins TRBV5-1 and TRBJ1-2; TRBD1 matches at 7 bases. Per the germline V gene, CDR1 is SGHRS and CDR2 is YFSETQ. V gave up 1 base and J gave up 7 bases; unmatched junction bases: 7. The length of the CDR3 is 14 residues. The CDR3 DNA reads TGCGCCAGCAGCTTGTATGAGGGGGCGGGTGGCTACACCTTC. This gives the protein CASSLYEGAGGYTF.